By proportion, the clone carrying this T cell receptor beta chain is medium-sized (0.01 to 0.1%). Antigen specificity is unknown. Trimming took 4 bases from V and 0 from J, leaving 6 bases between them. Germline values: CDR1 MNHEY, CDR2 SVGAGI. The CDR3 contains 13 residues. This sample is part of a study of vaccination effects on CD4 cells after COVID-19. The overall study: Three convalescent patients underwent early and late post-vaccination sampling. Post-vaccine specimens were collected at a median of 72 days following the second dose.

Culture proceeded for 10 days, and CD4+ T cells were then isolated. SARS-CoV-2 infected the person between March and December 2020, as confirmed by PCR. All study participants received two doses of BNT162b2 or mRNA-1273 vaccine. Measured with immunoSEQ multiplex PCR; TCRdb has only the in-frame clones, and not every one. The sample records about 50,000 clones, under 85% being singletons. Study results and limitations: Missing from the study were early post-infection timepoints, and its convalescent patients were few. Most post-vaccine spike-reactive clones in convalescents were new, not infection-derived.

The starting material was CD4+ T cells from PBMCs cultured without peptide, obtained after COVID-19 vaccination. V is TRBV6-5 and J is TRBJ1-1; D unclear. The TCR comes from a human donor who had a prior SARS-CoV-2 infection. In DNA, the CDR3 is TGTGCCAGCAGTTCCAGAATGAACACTGAAGCTTTCTTT. It yields the protein CASSSRMNTEAFF.